One T cell receptor (beta chain) is described in this entry. Data came from immunoSEQ multiplex PCR; TCRdb stores just in-frame clones and leaves some out. The table includes 80,000 to 130,000 clones, 80% to 90% detected once. This CDR3 has 14 residues. Germline V gene lookup returns CDR1 KGHDR and CDR2 SFDVKD. The J segment lost 1 base and the V segment lost 8 bases, leaving 6 bases of the junction unmatched. This sample was included in a study of blood T cell repertoires in COVID-19. The gene calls are TRBV24-1 and TRBJ1-2; TRBD1 matches 7 bases. The specimen sequenced was PBMCs or T cells enriched from blood (not recorded which). The TCR was taken from a woman aged 45-60 years who had recovered from COVID-19. CDR3 protein: CATNQGQINYGYTF. Written as DNA, the CDR3 is TGTGCCACCAACCAGGGACAGATTAACTATGGCTACACCTTC.